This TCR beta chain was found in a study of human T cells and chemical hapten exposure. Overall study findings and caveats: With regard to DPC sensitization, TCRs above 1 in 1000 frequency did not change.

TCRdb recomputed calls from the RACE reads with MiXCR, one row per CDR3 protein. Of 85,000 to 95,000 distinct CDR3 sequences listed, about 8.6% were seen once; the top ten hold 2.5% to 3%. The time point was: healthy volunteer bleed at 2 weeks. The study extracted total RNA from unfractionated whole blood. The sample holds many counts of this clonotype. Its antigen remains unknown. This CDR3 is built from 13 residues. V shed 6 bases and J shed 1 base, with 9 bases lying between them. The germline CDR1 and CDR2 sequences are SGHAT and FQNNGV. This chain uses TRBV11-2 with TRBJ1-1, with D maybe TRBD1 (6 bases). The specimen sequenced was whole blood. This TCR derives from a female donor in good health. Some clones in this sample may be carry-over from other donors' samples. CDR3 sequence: CASSQTGNTEAFF. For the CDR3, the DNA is TGTGCCAGCAGTCAGACAGGGAACACTGAAGCTTTCTTT.